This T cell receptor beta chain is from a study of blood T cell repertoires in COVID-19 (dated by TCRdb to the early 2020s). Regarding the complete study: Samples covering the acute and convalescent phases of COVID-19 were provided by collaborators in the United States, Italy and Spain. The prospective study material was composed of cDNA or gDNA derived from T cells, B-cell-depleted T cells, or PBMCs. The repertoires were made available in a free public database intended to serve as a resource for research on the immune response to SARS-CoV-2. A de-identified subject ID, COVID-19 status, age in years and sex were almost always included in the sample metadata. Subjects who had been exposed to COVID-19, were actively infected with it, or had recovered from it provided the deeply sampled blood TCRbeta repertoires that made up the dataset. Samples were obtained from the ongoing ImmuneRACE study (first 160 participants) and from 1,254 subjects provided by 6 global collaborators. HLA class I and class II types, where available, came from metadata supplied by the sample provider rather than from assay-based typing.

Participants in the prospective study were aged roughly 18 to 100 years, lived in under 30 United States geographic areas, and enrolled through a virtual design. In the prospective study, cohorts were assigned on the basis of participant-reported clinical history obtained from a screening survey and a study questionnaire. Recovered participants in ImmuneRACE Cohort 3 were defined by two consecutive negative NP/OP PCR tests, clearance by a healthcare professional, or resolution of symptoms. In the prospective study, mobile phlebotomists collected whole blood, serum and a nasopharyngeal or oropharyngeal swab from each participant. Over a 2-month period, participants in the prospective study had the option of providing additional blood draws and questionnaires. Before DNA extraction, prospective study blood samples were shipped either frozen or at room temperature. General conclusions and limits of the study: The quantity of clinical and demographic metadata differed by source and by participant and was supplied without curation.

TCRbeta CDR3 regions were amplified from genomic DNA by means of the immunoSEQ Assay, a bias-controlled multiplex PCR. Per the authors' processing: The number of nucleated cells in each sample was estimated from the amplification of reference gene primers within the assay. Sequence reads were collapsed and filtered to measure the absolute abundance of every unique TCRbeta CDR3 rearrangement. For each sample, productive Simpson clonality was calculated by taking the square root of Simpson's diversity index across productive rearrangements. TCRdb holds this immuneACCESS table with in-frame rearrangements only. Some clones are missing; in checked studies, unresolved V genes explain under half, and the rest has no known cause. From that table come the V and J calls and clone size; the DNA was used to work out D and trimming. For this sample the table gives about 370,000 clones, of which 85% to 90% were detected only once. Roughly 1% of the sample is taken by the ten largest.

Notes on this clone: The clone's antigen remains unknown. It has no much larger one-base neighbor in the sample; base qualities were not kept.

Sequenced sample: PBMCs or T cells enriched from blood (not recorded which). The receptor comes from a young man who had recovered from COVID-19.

Here is the DNA: TGTGCCAGCAGCCGAGCGTCAGGACGGGAAGAATATGGCTACACCTTC. Translated, this is CASSRASGREEYGYTF. The chain is encoded by TRBV4-2 joined to TRBJ1-2; no D segment can be confidently identified. From cysteine to phenylalanine, the CDR3 is 16 amino acids long. The DNA shown is the 48-base CDR3, in frame from base 1. Via the germline V gene, CDR1 is LGHNA and CDR2 YNFKEQ. Relative to germline, V is 4 bases shorter and J is 5 bases shorter, with 20 bases between their ends.